These 16 T cell receptor beta chains share one sample of origin, sequenced in a study of Graves' ophthalmopathy and Graves' hyperthyroidism. As the template, RNA transcripts were used to amplify TCR beta CDR3 regions. Second-round multiplex PCR followed a first-round RT-PCR using HTBI primers. A single record per CDR3 protein comes from TCRdb applying MiXCR to the multiplex PCR reads. The sample holds 350,000 to 400,000 distinct CDR3 sequences, approximately 15% seen once. Sequencing was carried out using peripheral blood. The receptor source for this set is a woman aged 18-30 years with stable Graves' hyperthyroidism.

This clonotype was found many times. The gene calls are TRBV27 and TRBJ2-7; a possible D gene is TRBD2 (5 bases). The CDR3 spans 13 residues. V was shortened by 7 bases and J by 1 base, with 11 bases between the two germline ends. CDR1 is MNHEY and CDR2 is SMNVEV in the germline V gene (reference sequence). The CDR3 loop reads CASIKRGSYEQYF. In nucleotides, the CDR3 is TGTGCCAGCATTAAACGGGGTTCCTACGAGCAGTACTTC.

This clonotype was counted between two and nine times. The V and J genes are TRBV7-3 and TRBJ1-1, with 8 bases fitting TRBD1. This CDR3 spans 14 amino acids. The J segment lost 2 bases and the V segment lost 5 bases, leaving 4 bases of the junction unmatched. Germline CDR1 and CDR2: SGHTA and FQGTGA. Here the CDR3 reads CASSQGAANTEAFF. The CDR3 coding sequence is TGTGCCAGCAGCCAGGGGGCAGCTAACACTGAAGCTTTCTTT.

This clonotype occurred many times. The chain has TRBV12-3 or TRBV12-4 and TRBJ2-5; 7 nucleotides align to TRBD2. The CDR3 is made up of 16 amino acids. Trimming at V came to 5 bases and at J to 5 bases, leaving 14 bases not matched to a gene. The DNA of the CDR3 is TGTGCCAGCAGTGTGCTCTTACGGGGGGACGGGGAGACCCAGTACTTC. Amino acid sequence: CASSVLLRGDGETQYF.

This clonotype has at least ten counts. The rearrangement joins TRBV20-1 to TRBJ1-2; perhaps TRBD1 as D (5 bases). The V gene lost 4 bases and the J gene lost 4 bases, with 22 bases spanning the gap. The V gene's germline CDR1 is DFQATT and CDR2 SNEGSKA (reference sequence). The CDR3 has 16 amino acids. The DNA of the CDR3 is TGCAGTGCTACACCGGAGACCGGAGGGGAATCCTATGGCTACACCTTC. Its protein product is CSATPETGGESYGYTF.

This clonotype has a count of ten or more. This chain uses TRBV10-3 with TRBJ1-1; 7 bases line up with TRBD1. The CDR3 is 15 amino acids. The germline gives CDR1 ENHRY, CDR2 SYGVKD. Unmatched junction bases numbered 8, after V lost 3 bases and J lost 4 bases. The CDR3, as DNA: TGTGCCATCAGTGATGTAACAGGGGCATCCACTGAAGCTTTCTTT. It yields the protein CAISDVTGASTEAFF.

This clonotype was detected many times. V usage is TRBV6-2 or TRBV6-3 and J usage is TRBJ2-7; no clear D gene. The ends were cut back, 6 bases at V and 5 bases at J, with 8 bases in the middle. Germline lookup yields CDR1 MNHEY and CDR2 SVGEGT. The length of the CDR3 is 11 residues. CDR3 protein: CASRTLHEQYF. The CDR3 DNA sequence: TGTGCCAGCAGGACCCTACACGAGCAGTACTTC.

There are many counts of this clonotype. This sequence joins TRBV7-8 and TRBJ2-7; possibly TRBD2 for D (7 bases). The germline gives CDR1 SGHVS, CDR2 FQNEAQ. V was clipped by 1 base and J by 6 bases, with 10 bases between them. The CDR3 runs 13 residues. CDR3 coding DNA: TGTGCCAGCAGCTTAGAGGGGGGGATCGAGCAGTACTTC. Protein product: CASSLEGGIEQYF.

Worth noting for this clonotype: The conserved phenylalanine or tryptophan is not found at the CDR3 terminus, so this likely reflects a read error. The limits of the CDR3 on the DNA are not certain, so only TCRdb's listed CDR3 is given. The J gene is TRBJ1-1, the V gene TRBV12-3 or TRBV12-4. The CDR3 spans 13 amino acids, including both terminal residues. CDR3 protein: CASSLQGGTEACL.

This chain uses TRBV19 with TRBJ2-2; D is perhaps TRBD1 (5 bases). V was cut by 10 bases and J by 1 base, with 13 bases left in between. The CDR3 sequence is 14 residues long. CDR1 is LNHDA and CDR2 is SQIVND in the germline V gene (reference sequence). The CDR3 nucleotides read TGTGCCACCTCCAGTAGGGGGAACACCGGGGAGCTGTTTTTT. This codes for CATSSRGNTGELFF.

The rearrangement uses TRBV11-1 and TRBJ1-1; D call uncertain. The V gene's germline CDR1 is SGHAT and CDR2 FQDESV (reference sequence). V was cut by 3 bases and J by 1 base, with 21 bases left in between. This CDR3 contains 18 residues. The CDR3 DNA is TGTGCCAGCAGCTTCTTACCAAACCTGGACCGGGCGAACACTGAAGCTTTCTTT. It is translated as CASSFLPNLDRANTEAFF.

This clonotype was seen at least ten times. This chain joins TRBV11-3 and TRBJ1-1; D might be TRBD1 (6 bases). Trimming stripped 1 base from V and 6 bases from J, with 9 bases between. Germline V lookup: CDR1 SGHNT, CDR2 YENEEA. This CDR3 spans 13 amino acids. This CDR3 reads CASSLVWGPEAFF. CDR3 nucleotides: TGTGCCAGCAGCTTAGTATGGGGGCCTGAAGCTTTCTTT.

Many counts were recorded for this clonotype. The V gene is TRBV20-1, the J gene TRBJ2-7, with D tentatively TRBD1 (6 bases). V was pared by 2 bases and J by 0 bases, with 11 bases between. There are 14 residues in the CDR3. In germline, CDR1 is DFQATT, CDR2 SNEGSKA (reference sequence). CDR3 sequence reads: CSARSTGSSYEQYF. CDR3 bases: TGCAGTGCTAGATCGACAGGCAGCTCCTACGAGCAGTACTTC.

This clonotype showed up many times. The chain employs TRBV7-9 and TRBJ1-1, with TRBD1 identical over 9 bases. V lost 1 base and J lost 5; bases outside the gene matches: 2. From germline, CDR1 is SEHNR and CDR2 FQNEAQ (reference sequence). CDR3 length: 14 amino acids. CDR3 amino acids: CASSLGGQGTEAFF. The CDR3 bases are TGTGCCAGCAGCTTAGGGGGACAGGGAACTGAAGCTTTCTTT. Looking up the rest from reference TRBV7-9 and TRBJ1-1 gives the full variable domain: DTGVSQNPRHKITKRGQNVTFRCDPISEHNRLYWYRQTLGQGPEFLTYFQNEAQLEKSRLLSDRFSAERPKGSFSTLEIQRTEQGDSAMYLCASSLGGQGTEAFFGQGTRLTVV.

Many counts were recorded for this clonotype. The chain combines TRBV6-1 with TRBJ1-2; D gene ambiguous. V lost 4 bases to trimming and J lost 4 bases, with 10 bases between them. Germline values: CDR1 MNHNS, CDR2 SASEGT. The CDR3 loop spans 13 amino acids. CDR3 nucleotides: TGTGCCAGCAGTGTGAACAGCCCCTATGGCTACACCTTC. Its translation is CASSVNSPYGYTF.

This clonotype was seen repeatedly, ten times or more. The chain carries TRBV19 and TRBJ1-2; 7 bases align to TRBD1. The CDR3 length is 14 residues. With 4 bases clipped from V and 0 bases from J, the junction kept 2 bases outside the gene matches. CDR1 is LNHDA, CDR2 SQIVND, per germline (reference sequence). Written as DNA, the CDR3 is TGTGCCAGTAGTACCGGACAGGCTAACTATGGCTACACCTTC. This sequence encodes CASSTGQANYGYTF.

This clonotype appeared many times. The junction differs from germline at one of its ends, possibly a read error. The chain joins TRBV2 to TRBJ1-2; possibly TRBD1 for D (5 bases). The CDR3 is made up of 14 amino acids. Germline values: CDR1 SNHLY, CDR2 FYNNEI. This CDR3 is CASSEGTPPPGYTF. CDR3 nucleotides: TGTGCCAGCAGCGAAGGGACCCCTCCGCCGGGCTACACCTTC. Full variable domain (missing parts from reference TRBV2 and TRBJ1-2): EPEVTQTPSHQVTQMGQEVILRCVPISNHLYFYWYRQILGQKVEFLVSFYNNEISEKSEIFDDQFSVERPDGSNFTLKIRSTKLEDSAMYFCASSEGTPPPGYTFGSGTRLTVV.